This entry lists 11 T cell receptor beta chains sequenced from one sample in a study of blood T cell repertoires in COVID-19. Measured with immunoSEQ multiplex PCR; TCRdb has only the in-frame clones, and not every one. The table shows more than 85,000 clones, with 81% occurring only once. Material for sequencing was peripheral blood. These receptors all stem from a man at least 80 years old with active or convalescent COVID-19.

This clone was observed a single time. V and J are TRBV7-8 and TRBJ2-7; 7 bases map to TRBD2. Germline CDR1 SGHVS, CDR2 FQNEAQ. Trimming at V came to 0 bases and at J to 0 bases, leaving 5 bases not matched to a gene. The CDR3 length is 16 residues. The DNA for the CDR3 is TGTGCCAGCAGCTTAGCTACTGGGGGGGACTCCTACGAGCAGTACTTC. This encodes CASSLATGGDSYEQYF.

The rearrangement links TRBV4-3 to TRBJ2-2, with TRBD1 identical over 9 bases. The CDR3 loop spans 19 amino acids. V lost 1 base to trimming and J lost 0 bases; unmatched junction nucleotides: 9. Germline CDR1 is LGHNA and CDR2 is YSLEER. The CDR3 here is CASSQASLGDRANTGELFF. In DNA, the CDR3 is TGCGCCAGCAGCCAAGCCTCGCTGGGGGACAGGGCGAACACCGGGGAGCTGTTTTTT.

This clone was counted once. J is TRBJ1-5 and V is TRBV6-2 or TRBV6-3, with a possible D match to TRBD1 (6 bases). Looked up from germline, CDR1 is MNHEY and CDR2 is SVGEGT. V lost 3 bases and J 1 base, leaving 16 bases between the germline ends. This CDR3 is built from 17 residues. CDR3 coding DNA: TGTGCCAGCAGTTATCGGGGTGGGACACTCAGCAATCAGCCCCAGCATTTT. It encodes CASSYRGGTLSNQPQHF.

The chain combines TRBV5-4 with TRBJ1-6; tentatively, D is TRBD1 (6 bases). The CDR3 loop spans 16 amino acids. V dropped 2 bases and J dropped 6 bases, with 15 bases sitting between them. Germline assignment: CDR1 SGHNT and CDR2 YYREEE (reference sequence). CDR3 nucleotides: TGTGCCAGCAGCTTTAAAGGGGGTGGCGGTAATTCACCCCTCCACTTT. Amino acids: CASSFKGGGGNSPLHF.

The CDR3 region is CASSSDRLQSGQPQHF. As DNA, the CDR3 is TGTGCCAGCAGCTCCGACCGACTCCAATCGGGGCAGCCCCAGCATTTT. The rearrangement uses TRBV7-2 and TRBJ1-5, with D unclear. The CDR3 is made up of 16 amino acids. Trimming removed 4 bases at V and 7 bases at J, with 20 bases between. The germline V gene has CDR1 SGHTA and CDR2 FQGNSA.

This chain connects TRBV11-3 to TRBJ2-2, with 7 bases that match TRBD2. The CDR3 has 15 amino acids. CDR1 SGHNT and CDR2 YENEEA come from the germline V gene. V was pared by 3 bases and J by 0 bases, with 1 base of the junction left unmatched. The DNA for the CDR3 is TGTGCCAGCAGCTTTCGGGGGGCGAACACCGGGGAGCTGTTTTTT. This codes for CASSFRGANTGELFF.

The chain joins TRBV29-1 to TRBJ1-1, with D possibly TRBD1 on 6 matching bases. V dropped 8 bases and J dropped 5 bases, with 12 bases sitting between them. From germline, CDR1 is SQVTM and CDR2 ANQGSEA. The CDR3 is 11 residues long. DNA of the CDR3: TGCAGCCCGAGTAGGGGGACTGAAGCTTTCTTT. This encodes CSPSRGTEAFF.

V is TRBV5-1 and J is TRBJ1-6; D is ambiguous. The V end lost 0 bases, the J end lost 5 bases, and 6 bases lay between the germline ends. The CDR3 has 14 amino acids. Germline CDR1 SGHRS, CDR2 YFSETQ. This CDR3 reads CASSLEPNNSPLHF. The CDR3 DNA is TGCGCCAGCAGCTTGGAGCCTAATAATTCACCCCTCCACTTT.

V usage is TRBV6-5 and J usage is TRBJ1-3, with 8 bases fitting TRBD1. The CDR3 loop spans 15 amino acids. Germline V gene sequence: CDR1 MNHEY, CDR2 SVGAGI. V lost 2 bases to trimming and J lost 4 bases; unmatched junction nucleotides: 4. The CDR3 DNA reads as TGTGCCAGCAGTTACCGTGGACAGGGAGGAAACACCATATATTTT. Protein sequence: CASSYRGQGGNTIYF.

The V and J genes are TRBV28 and TRBJ1-2; TRBD1 matches at 7 bases. This CDR3 region has 13 residues. Germline-derived CDR1 and CDR2 are MDHEN and SYDVKM. V was pared by 4 bases and J by 3 bases, with 2 bases of the junction left unmatched. CDR3 coding DNA: TGTGCCAGCAGTTCCACAGGGGACTATGGCTACACCTTC. Its protein product is CASSSTGDYGYTF.

The chain uses TRBV19 and TRBJ1-5; TRBD1 matches 7 bases. The CDR3 is made up of 13 amino acids. Looked up from germline, CDR1 is LNHDA and CDR2 is SQIVND (reference sequence). The V segment lost 5 bases and the J segment 7 bases; nucleotides outside the gene matches: 5. The CDR3 sequence is CASSLDRVQPQHF. DNA for the CDR3: TGTGCCAGTAGTCTTGACAGGGTCCAGCCCCAGCATTTT.